The 10 T cell receptor beta chains reported below all come from one sample, sequenced in a study of technical replicates of blood from several donors. The method was immunoSEQ multiplex PCR; TCRdb's version includes in-frame clones alone and lacks a portion of them. The sample contains some 75,000 clones, around 96% of which appear only once. The sample consisted of T cells isolated from PBMCs. The receptor set was obtained from a human donor in good health.

This chain joins TRBV2 and TRBJ2-1, with 12 bases identical to TRBD2. The CDR3 covers 15 residues. Germline-derived CDR1 and CDR2 are SNHLY and FYNNEI. The J segment lost 7 bases and the V segment lost 4 bases, leaving 5 bases of the junction unmatched. The CDR3 sequence: CASSVLLAGGNEQFF. The CDR3 DNA sequence: TGTGCCAGCAGTGTCTTACTAGCGGGAGGAAATGAGCAGTTCTTC.

V and J are TRBV18 and TRBJ1-1; 8 nucleotides align to TRBD1. Germline assignment: CDR1 KGHSH and CDR2 LQKENI. Trimming removed 3 bases from V and 3 bases from J; junction bases left unmatched: 3. CDR3 size: 14 residues. CDR3 amino acids: CASSPPTGDTEAFF. CDR3 sequence (DNA): TGTGCCAGCTCACCCCCGACAGGGGACACTGAAGCTTTCTTT.

This clone was observed a single time. The CDR3 nucleotides are TGCGCCAGCAGCCACGGGACTCTAGATACGCAGTATTTT. The encoded protein is CASSHGTLDTQYF. The chain couples TRBV10-1 to TRBJ2-3; D perhaps matches TRBD2 (6 bases). Looked up from germline, CDR1 is WNHNN and CDR2 is SYGVQD (reference sequence). With 6 bases removed from V and 5 bases from J, the gap between germline ends came to 12 bases. CDR3 length: 13 residues.

V is TRBV19 and J is TRBJ1-2; possibly TRBD1 for D (6 bases). Germline V lookup: CDR1 LNHDA, CDR2 SQIVND (reference sequence). V was pared by 3 bases and J by 4 bases, with 18 bases between. The CDR3 loop spans 16 amino acids. CDR3 in amino acids: CASSIAVGGQSYGYTF. The DNA for the CDR3 is TGTGCCAGTAGTATTGCCGTCGGAGGACAGTCCTATGGCTACACCTTC.

V gene TRBV11-2 combines with J gene TRBJ1-4; possibly TRBD1 for D (6 bases). CDR3 size: 17 residues. Germline V gene sequence: CDR1 SGHAT, CDR2 FQNNGV. The V end lost 3 bases, the J end lost 0 bases, and 14 bases lay between the germline ends. CDR3 protein: CASSFRGTPATNEKLFF. CDR3 nucleotides: TGTGCCAGCAGCTTCAGGGGAACCCCTGCAACTAATGAAAAACTGTTTTTT.

The rearrangement joins TRBV27 to TRBJ1-1, with 10 bases matching TRBD1. V lost 6 bases, J lost 2 bases, and 9 bases stayed unmatched. The CDR3 covers 16 residues. Per germline, CDR1 MNHEY and CDR2 SMNVEV (reference sequence). As DNA, the CDR3 is TGTGCCAGCAGCCCAGGGACAGGGGTAAGAAACACTGAAGCTTTCTTT. Protein product: CASSPGTGVRNTEAFF.

V and J are TRBV29-1 and TRBJ1-2, with D possibly TRBD1 on 6 matching bases. Germline CDR1 reads SQVTM; CDR2 reads ANQGSEA. V was cut by 4 bases and J by 8 bases, with 20 bases left in between. The CDR3 runs 14 residues. The CDR3 DNA reads TGCAGCGTTGCCCCTTTACAGGGTTCGGGCGGCTACACCTTC. Its protein product is CSVAPLQGSGGYTF.

The V call is TRBV27, the J call TRBJ2-7, with 11 bases aligning to TRBD2. In germline, CDR1 is MNHEY, CDR2 SMNVEV (reference sequence). Unmatched junction bases numbered 12, after V lost 7 bases and J lost 1 base. There are 17 residues in the CDR3. The CDR3 sequence is CASTPGTSGRQSYEQYF. The CDR3 DNA reads TGTGCCAGCACCCCGGGAACTAGCGGGAGACAGTCCTACGAGCAGTACTTC.

This clone was observed a single time. The V gene is TRBV9, the J gene TRBJ2-5, with TRBD1 as a possible D gene (6 bases). V lost 2 bases to trimming and J lost 2 bases, with 13 bases between them. The CDR3 sequence is 15 residues long. CDR1 SGDLS and CDR2 YYNGEE come from the germline V gene. The CDR3 reads CASSVSGDGQETQYF. CDR3 sequence (DNA): TGTGCCAGCAGCGTTTCAGGGGACGGGCAAGAGACCCAGTACTTC. Combining the CDR3 with reference TRBV9 and TRBJ2-5 gives the whole variable domain DSGVTQTPKHLITATGQRVTLRCSPRSGDLSVYWYQQSLDQGLQFLIQYYNGEERAKGNILERFSAQQFPDLHSELNLSSLELGDSALYFCASSVSGDGQETQYFGPGTRLLVL.

The CDR3 region is CASRRRAGELFF. As DNA, the CDR3 is TGCGCCAGCAGACGGCGGGCCGGGGAGCTGTTTTTT. The chain combines TRBV5-1 with TRBJ2-2; possibly TRBD2 for D (5 bases). CDR3 size: 12 residues. V was cut by 5 bases and J by 6 bases, with 8 bases left in between. CDR1 and CDR2 from the germline V gene are SGHRS and YFSETQ.